Shown below are 13 T cell receptor beta chains from a single sample sequenced in a study of CD8 T cells in ankylosing spondylitis. TCRdb called the 5' RACE reads again in MiXCR, with one record for every CDR3 protein. Seen here are about 270,000 distinct CDR3 sequences, 30% to 35% observed once, and the top ten hold roughly 4.2%. Sequencing was carried out using blood, either unsorted or a sorted T cell fraction (not recorded which). These receptors were obtained from a male donor with ankylosing spondylitis or in good health (not recorded which).

This clonotype was seen a few times. The chain carries TRBV7-9 and TRBJ2-1, with TRBD2 identical over 7 bases. V was pared by 0 bases and J by 7 bases, with 3 bases of the junction left unmatched. Germline lookup yields CDR1 SEHNR and CDR2 FQNEAQ (reference sequence). The CDR3 loop spans 14 amino acids. CDR3 nucleotide sequence: TGTGCCAGCAGCTTAGCGCTGCGGGGGAATGAGCAGTTCTTC. As protein: CASSLALRGNEQFF.

The chain is built from TRBV12-3 or TRBV12-4 and TRBJ2-7; perhaps TRBD2 as D (5 bases). Trimming left V 2 bases short and J 13 bases short, with 12 bases between. The CDR3 is 11 residues long. In DNA, the CDR3 is TGTGCCAGCAGTTTACGGGAACAGATCTACTTC. Its protein product is CASSLREQIYF.

This chain joins TRBV27 and TRBJ1-1; 8 bases are shared with TRBD1. Germline V gene data show CDR1 as MNHEY and CDR2 as SMNVEV (reference sequence). This CDR3 contains 14 residues. Unmatched junction bases numbered 4, after V lost 5 bases and J lost 2 bases. In nucleotides, the CDR3 is TGTGCCAGCAGTACCAGGGGGCGAAACACTGAAGCTTTCTTT. This encodes CASSTRGRNTEAFF.

This clonotype showed up many times. This rearrangement joins TRBV20-1 to TRBJ1-4; TRBD1 agrees at 7 bases. Germline values: CDR1 DFQATT, CDR2 SNEGSKA (reference sequence). Germline trimming cut 4 bases from V and 8 bases from J; bases unmatched to any gene: 7. The CDR3 extends over 13 amino acids. CDR3 sequence: CSATKTGPEKLFF. DNA of the CDR3: TGCAGTGCTACCAAGACAGGGCCCGAAAAACTGTTTTTT.

The chain couples TRBV5-1 to TRBJ1-1; D may be TRBD1 (6 bases). This CDR3 is 15 amino acids long. CDR1 is SGHRS and CDR2 is YFSETQ in the germline V gene. The V and J ends lost 4 bases and 1 base respectively, with 14 bases between them. CDR3 DNA: TGCGCCAGCAGCCCAGGACAGAGACCGAACACTGAAGCTTTCTTT. Translated: CASSPGQRPNTEAFF.

The chain uses TRBV7-9 and TRBJ2-3; weak D call: TRBD1 (5 bases). The germline V gene has CDR1 SEHNR and CDR2 FQNEAQ (reference sequence). The CDR3 is 13 residues long. Trimming removed 2 bases from V and 5 bases from J, with 8 bases in between. The CDR3 protein is CASSLLGRDTQYF. DNA for the CDR3: TGTGCCAGCAGCTTATTGGGGCGAGATACGCAGTATTTT.

In its sample, this clonotype was seen a few times. V and J are TRBV20-1 and TRBJ2-7; the match to TRBD1 covers 7 bases. This CDR3 has 13 amino acids. Losses at the gene ends were 6 bases for V and 2 bases for J; bases not matched to a gene: 7. Germline loops: CDR1 DFQATT, CDR2 SNEGSKA (reference sequence). The CDR3 is CSAPPGGAYEQYF. The CDR3 bases are TGCAGTGCCCCCCCAGGGGGAGCCTACGAGCAGTACTTC.

The chain links TRBV29-1 to TRBJ2-7, with D hard to call. V lost 0 bases and J lost 3, with 6 bases in between. Germline CDR1 reads SQVTM; CDR2 reads ANQGSEA. The CDR3 is made up of 12 amino acids. This CDR3 reads CSVEESGYEQYF. In nucleotides, the CDR3 is TGCAGCGTTGAAGAGTCGGGCTACGAGCAGTACTTC.

This clonotype turned up a few times. This chain links TRBV6-5 with TRBJ2-1; 13 bases agree with TRBD2. The germline V gene encodes CDR1 MNHEY and CDR2 SVGAGI. This CDR3 region has 18 residues. Germline trimming cut 0 bases from V and 2 bases from J; bases unmatched to any gene: 4. The CDR3 DNA sequence: TGTGCCAGCAGTTACTCCCCACTAGCGGGGGGGACCTACAATGAGCAGTTCTTC. It codes for CASSYSPLAGGTYNEQFF.

This clonotype was observed many times. The chain uses TRBV29-1 and TRBJ2-7; 11 nucleotides line up with TRBD1. The germline V gene has CDR1 SQVTM and CDR2 ANQGSEA. J lost 5 bases, V lost 2 bases, and 2 bases had no gene match. CDR3 length equals 13 residues. CDR3 nucleotide sequence: TGCAGCGTTGAACGGACAGGGGGCAACGAGCAGTACTTC. This gives the protein CSVERTGGNEQYF.

The chain joins TRBV6-1 to TRBJ2-2, with TRBD1 matching 7 bases. J was trimmed by 7 bases and V by 4 bases; bases with no gene match: 6. The length of the CDR3 is 14 residues. The V gene's germline CDR1 is MNHNS and CDR2 SASEGT. The CDR3 DNA reads TGTGCCAGCAGTGCCAGACAGGGCGGCGGGGAGCTGTTTTTT. Translation gives CASSARQGGGELFF.

The chain uses TRBV7-9 and TRBJ2-3; the D is unclear. Germline-derived CDR1 and CDR2 are SEHNR and FQNEAQ (reference sequence). Trimming pared 1 base from V and 4 bases from J, leaving 9 bases between. The CDR3 is 14 residues long. The CDR3 is CASSLDSIPDTQYF. Written as DNA, the CDR3 is TGTGCCAGCAGCTTAGATAGCATCCCAGATACGCAGTATTTT.

The J gene is TRBJ2-1, the V gene TRBV6-5, with a tentative D call TRBD2 (5 bases). This CDR3 is built from 15 residues. V was shortened by 4 bases and J by 3 bases, with 13 bases between the two germline ends. Per the germline V gene, CDR1 is MNHEY and CDR2 is SVGAGI. The CDR3 reads CASSSGLILYNEQFF. CDR3 nucleotide sequence: TGTGCCAGCAGTTCCGGACTGATTCTCTACAATGAGCAGTTCTTC.